This entry describes one T cell receptor beta chain. Profiled with immunoSEQ multiplex PCR; TCRdb holds only in-frame clones, not every one. The profile shows fewer than 120,000 clones, 76% of them singletons. This specimen comes from a study of blood T cell repertoires in COVID-19. At the level of the study: Samples representing acute and convalescent COVID-19 were sourced from the United States, Italy and Spain. The analysed material was cDNA or gDNA that came from T cells, B-cell-depleted T cells, or PBMCs.

V dropped 7 bases and J dropped 5 bases, with 17 bases sitting between them. Germline V gene sequence: CDR1 SQVTM, CDR2 ANQGSEA. This CDR3 comprises 13 residues. The sample taken for sequencing was peripheral blood. The gene calls are TRBV29-1 and TRBJ2-5; D is unresolved. The receptor comes from an elderly woman with acute or convalescent COVID-19. CDR3 in DNA: TGCAGCGCCGCCTCATCGGGTGGGGAGACCCAGTACTTC. The encoded protein is CSAASSGGETQYF. Using reference TRBV29-1 and TRBJ2-5 for the parts outside the CDR3, the full variable domain is SAVISQKPSRDICQRGTSLTIQCQVDSQVTMMFWYRQQPGQSLTLIATANQGSEATYESGFVIDKFPISRPNLTFSTLTVSNMSPEDSSIYLCSAASSGGETQYFGPGTRLLVL.